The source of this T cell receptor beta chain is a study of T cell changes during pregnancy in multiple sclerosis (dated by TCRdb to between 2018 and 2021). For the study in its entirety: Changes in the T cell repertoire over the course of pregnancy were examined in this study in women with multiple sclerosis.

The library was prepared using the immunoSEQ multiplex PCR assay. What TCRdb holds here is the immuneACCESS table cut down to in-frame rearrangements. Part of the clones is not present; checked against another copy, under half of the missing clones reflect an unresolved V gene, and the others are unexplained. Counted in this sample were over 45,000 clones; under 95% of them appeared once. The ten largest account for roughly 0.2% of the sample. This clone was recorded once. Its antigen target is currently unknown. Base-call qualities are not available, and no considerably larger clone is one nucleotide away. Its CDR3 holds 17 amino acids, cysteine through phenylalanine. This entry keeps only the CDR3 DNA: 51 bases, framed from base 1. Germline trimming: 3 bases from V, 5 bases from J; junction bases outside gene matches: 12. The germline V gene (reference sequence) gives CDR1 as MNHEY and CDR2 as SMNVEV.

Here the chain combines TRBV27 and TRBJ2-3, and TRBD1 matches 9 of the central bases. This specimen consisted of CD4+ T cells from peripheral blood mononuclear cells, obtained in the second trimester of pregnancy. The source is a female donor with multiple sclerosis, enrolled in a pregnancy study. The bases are TGTGCCAGCAGTTTGGGGGGGTGGACAGGGGTGGTAGATACGCAGTATTTT. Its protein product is CASSLGGWTGVVDTQYF.